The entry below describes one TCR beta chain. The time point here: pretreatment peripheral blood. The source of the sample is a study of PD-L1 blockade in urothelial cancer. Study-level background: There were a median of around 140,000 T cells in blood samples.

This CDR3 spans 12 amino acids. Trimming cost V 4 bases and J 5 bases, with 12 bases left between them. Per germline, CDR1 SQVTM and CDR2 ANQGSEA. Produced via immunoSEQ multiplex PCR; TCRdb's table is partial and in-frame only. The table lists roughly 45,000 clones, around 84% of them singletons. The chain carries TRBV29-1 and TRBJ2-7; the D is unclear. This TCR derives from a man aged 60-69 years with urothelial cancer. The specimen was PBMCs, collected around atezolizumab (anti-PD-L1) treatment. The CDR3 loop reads CSVAPGLDEQYF. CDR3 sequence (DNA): TGCAGCGTTGCTCCGGGTTTGGACGAGCAGTACTTC.